One sample yielded the 17 T cell receptor beta chains listed below, sequenced in a study of kidney transplant recipient with SARS-CoV-2 infection. TCRdb re-analysed the reads in MiXCR, keeping a single row per CDR3 protein. The sample consists of roughly 230,000 distinct CDR3 sequences, more than 25% of them appearing once. Sequenced material: a blood sample, taken at baseline and on roughly day 120 from a kidney transplant recipient. These receptors all come from a male patient aged 25-45 years who had COVID-19 and was a kidney transplant recipient. A subset of T cells may come from the graft donor.

In this sample, this clonotype turned up many times. V gene TRBV24-1 combines with J gene TRBJ1-5; D gene uncertain. V lost 7 bases, J lost 2 bases, and 5 bases lay in between. Germline CDR1 and CDR2: KGHDR and SFDVKD. The CDR3 covers 12 residues. The CDR3 sequence is CATRFRNQPQHF. CDR3 DNA: TGTGCCACCAGGTTCCGCAATCAGCCCCAGCATTTT.

Details on this clonotype: A read error is possible here, since a much larger clone lies one base away. The chain employs TRBV9 and TRBJ1-2; D remains ambiguous. The length of the CDR3 is 16 residues. The ends were cut back, 7 bases at V and 4 bases at J, with 23 bases in the middle. The germline CDR1 and CDR2 sequences are SGDLS and YYNGEE. The CDR3 loop is CASLTQCSRKTYGYTF. As DNA, the CDR3 is TGTGCCAGCTTGACTCAGTGCTCAAGAAAGACCTATGGCTACACCTTC.

There are many counts of this clonotype. The chain links TRBV7-3 to TRBJ2-2, with D unresolved. The CDR3 totals 14 residues. CDR1 and CDR2 (germline): SGHTA, FQGTGA. Deletions cut 2 bases from V and 2 bases from J, with 6 bases between. The CDR3 sequence is CASSLLLNTGELFF. The CDR3 region has the DNA TGTGCCAGCAGCTTACTCTTAAACACCGGGGAGCTGTTTTTT.

This clonotype was picked up a small number of times. The chain joins TRBV20-1 to TRBJ1-2; no clear D. Trimming removed 5 bases from V and 4 bases from J, with 23 bases in between. Germline values: CDR1 DFQATT, CDR2 SNEGSKA (reference sequence). The CDR3 has 16 residues. The CDR3 region is CSALAALFRKTYGYTF. The DNA of the CDR3 is TGCAGTGCTCTGGCCGCGCTGTTTCGAAAGACCTATGGCTACACCTTC.

This clonotype was seen only a few times. V is TRBV21-1 and J is TRBJ2-5; TRBD1, as called in the table, went unchecked against the DNA. TRBV21-1 is classified as a pseudogene. This CDR3 has 17 residues. The CDR3 loop reads CASSRCLGDQPGETQYF. In nucleotides, the CDR3 is TGTGCCAGCAGTCGATGTCTGGGGGACCAACCCGGGGAGACCCAGTACTTC.

The chain recombines TRBV20-1 with TRBJ1-1, with D unresolved. The germline V and J ends were trimmed by 3 bases and 7 bases, with 9 bases remaining between them. Germline V lookup: CDR1 DFQATT, CDR2 SNEGSKA (reference sequence). The CDR3 runs 11 residues. The DNA of the CDR3 is TGCAGTGCTAGTCAAGGCGGTGAAGCTTTCTTT. Amino acid sequence: CSASQGGEAFF.

Regarding this clonotype: This sequence may be a read error, since a much larger clone differs from it by one base. The V gene is TRBV3-2, the J gene TRBJ2-5; the D call of TRBD2 is as the table states it, not checked on the DNA. TRBV3-2 is an annotated pseudogene. The CDR3 covers 15 residues. In nucleotides, the CDR3 is TGTGCCAGCAGCCAAGCTTTTACGGAAGGAGGGACCCAGTACTTC. It specifies CASSQAFTEGGTQYF.

The chain couples TRBV2 to TRBJ2-3; 7 nucleotides line up with TRBD1. After removal of 5 bases from V and 2 bases from J, the junction contained 10 bases not matched to a gene. The CDR3 covers 16 residues. Germline CDR1 is SNHLY and CDR2 is FYNNEI. DNA for the CDR3: TGTGCCAGCAGTACGGACAGGCAATCGGTCACAGATACGCAGTATTTT. Translating it yields CASSTDRQSVTDTQYF.

This clonotype has ten or more counts. J is TRBJ1-2 and V is TRBV24-1; D unclear. The CDR3 has 17 amino acids. Trimming removed 6 bases at V and 4 bases at J, with 23 bases between. Germline CDR1 reads KGHDR; CDR2 reads SFDVKD. The CDR3 DNA sequence: TGTGCCACCAGTTGCCCCACTAGTACCAGAAAGACCTATGGCTACACCTTC. Translating it yields CATSCPTSTRKTYGYTF.

This clonotype was counted many times. V gene TRBV15 combines with J gene TRBJ2-3; no reliable D call. The length of the CDR3 is 13 residues. Germline loops: CDR1 LNHNV, CDR2 YYDKDF (reference sequence). Trimming removed 0 bases from V and 3 bases from J, with 4 bases in between. The CDR3 here is CATSRERTDTQYF. CDR3 in DNA: TGTGCCACCAGCAGAGAGAGAACAGATACGCAGTATTTT.

Many counts were recorded for this clonotype. The gene calls are TRBV11-3 and TRBJ1-2; D not certain. V was cut by 5 bases and J by 4 bases, with 23 bases left in between. This CDR3 has 17 residues. Germline-derived CDR1 and CDR2 are SGHNT and YENEEA. This chain's CDR3 is CASSMRGDLGKTYGYTF. The CDR3 region has the DNA TGTGCCAGCAGCATGCGCGGCGATCTCGGAAAGACCTATGGCTACACCTTC.

This clonotype was seen repeatedly, ten times or more. The V gene is TRBV27, the J gene TRBJ1-4; the match to TRBD1 covers 8 bases. Germline V gene lookup returns CDR1 MNHEY and CDR2 SMNVEV (reference sequence). The CDR3 consists of 15 residues. With 5 bases clipped from V and 7 bases from J, the junction kept 9 bases outside the gene matches. Here the CDR3 reads CASSRGQGAGEKLFF. CDR3 coding DNA: TGTGCCAGCAGTAGGGGGCAGGGGGCAGGTGAAAAACTGTTTTTT.

As concerns this clonotype: Given a much more abundant clone one base away, this may be a read error. V usage is TRBV6-5 and J usage is TRBJ2-1; 11 positions agree with TRBD2. The CDR3 is 21 residues long. Germline V CDR1 and CDR2: MNHEY, SVGAGI. This CDR3 reads CASSYRNMMSLAGGDHNGQFF. The CDR3 region has the DNA TGTGCCAGCAGTTACCGAAATATGATGTCCTTAGCGGGAGGGGACCACAATGGGCAGTTCTTC.

This clonotype was recorded many times. The chain couples TRBV5-5 to TRBJ1-2; no definite D call. Germline values: CDR1 SGHKS, CDR2 YYEKEE (reference sequence). V lost 7 bases and J 4 bases, leaving 23 bases between the germline ends. The CDR3 runs 16 residues. CDR3 DNA sequence: TGTGCCAGCTGTCAGTGTGTCTCGCGAAAGACCTATGGCTACACCTTC. Translation gives CASCQCVSRKTYGYTF.

Notes on this clonotype: Since a much larger clone is just one base distant, this may be a read error. V and J are TRBV19 and TRBJ1-5, with D tentatively TRBD1 (5 bases). This CDR3 contains 14 residues. Germline lookup yields CDR1 LNHDA and CDR2 SQIVND (reference sequence). V lost 9 bases and J 3 bases, leaving 15 bases between the germline ends. As DNA, the CDR3 is TGTGCCAGCACGGGGCAGGGCCCCAATCAGCCCCAGCATTTT. Amino acids: CASTGQGPNQPQHF.

This clonotype has a count of ten or more. The rearrangement joins TRBV6-5 to TRBJ2-1; the D call may be TRBD1 or TRBD2 (7 bases each). V lost 6 bases, J lost 0 bases, and 12 bases lay in between. The CDR3 has 15 amino acids. The germline CDR1 and CDR2 sequences are MNHEY and SVGAGI. The CDR3 DNA is TGTGCCAGCAGAGCGGGACAGAGCTCCTACAATGAGCAGTTCTTC. Amino acid sequence: CASRAGQSSYNEQFF.

This clonotype was observed at least ten times. The genes are TRBV5-1 and TRBJ1-3; 9 positions agree with TRBD1. The CDR3 sequence is 19 residues long. The germline V gene has CDR1 SGHRS and CDR2 YFSETQ. V dropped 4 bases and J dropped 0; count of bases not matched to a gene: 14. As DNA, the CDR3 is TGCGCCAGCAGCCCCCTCGGGACAGGGCCTTTTTTCTCTGGAAACACCATATATTTT. Protein product: CASSPLGTGPFFSGNTIYF.